This T cell receptor (beta chain) was sequenced during a study of T cell repertoires in cytomegalovirus infection. The CDR3 sequence is 14 residues long. The V end lost 10 bases, the J end lost 1 base, and 16 bases lay between the germline ends. CDR1 MNHEY and CDR2 SMNVEV come from the germline V gene (reference sequence). In TCRdb, the reads were re-called with MiXCR into one record per CDR3 protein. The sample carries under 850,000 distinct CDR3 sequences, 35% recorded once. Study-level results: The ex vivo response showed dominance by HLA-C-restricted CMV-specific TCR beta clonotypes.

About this clonotype itself: Antigen specificity is unknown.

The clonotype was recovered from a human donor in good health (CMV status not recorded). Some clones in this sample may be carry-over from other donors' samples. Material for sequencing was PBMCs. The chain couples TRBV27 to TRBJ1-2; D remains unclear. The CDR3, as DNA: TGTGCCACTAGGCCTATGACGATTAACTATGGCTACACCTTC. Its translation is CATRPMTINYGYTF.